This T cell receptor (beta chain) was recovered during a study of chemoradiotherapy in HPV16-positive cancers. Study-level information: Functional T-cell assays on a couple of HPV16-positive patients' cells defined candidate HPV-specific clones and common TCR motifs.

Repeated repertoire sampling spanned the course of chemoradiotherapy. Method: immunoSEQ multiplex PCR; TCRdb's copy keeps in-frame clones and lacks some. Of more than 15,000 clones detected, about four fifths appear once; the ten largest clones hold roughly 9.8%. The germline V gene has CDR1 LGHNA and CDR2 YSLEER. This CDR3 region has 15 residues. The ends were cut back, 5 bases at V and 4 bases at J, with 17 bases in the middle. The chain combines TRBV4-3 with TRBJ1-1; tentative D call: TRBD1 (6 bases). This clonotype was obtained from a human donor with HPV-associated anogenital cancer. This specimen was acquired from a patient who underwent chemoradiotherapy. The DNA of the CDR3 is TGCGCCAGCAGCAGGGGGGCGGATATGGGCACTGAAGCTTTCTTT. It translates to CASSRGADMGTEAFF.